This T cell receptor beta chain was identified during a study of CD8+CD57+ T cells in acquired aplastic anemia. Researchers used genomic DNA as the template to profile TCR beta VDJ and CDR3. Each CDR3 protein gets one entry after TCRdb re-called the reads with MiXCR. The table records 170,000 or so distinct CDR3 sequences, 48% of them present only once. This clonotype appeared many times. Its antigen remains unknown. Whoever was chosen for sequencing had shown CD8+CD57+ cell expansion by flow cytometry. This CDR3 comprises 12 residues. CDR1 is SGHRS, CDR2 YFSETQ, per germline. Trimming took 4 bases from V and 6 from J, leaving 8 bases between them. Broader study findings: The same twenty-nine CD8+ CDR3 sequences occurred in patients and in controls.

The receptor comes from a human donor with aplastic anemia. The chain recombines TRBV5-1 with TRBJ2-1; D gene uncertain. Sequencing was done on a sample of sorted CD4+, CD8+, or CD8+CD57+ T cells (not recorded which) from PBMCs. CDR3 region: CASSGVSNEQFF. CDR3 nucleotides: TGCGCCAGCAGCGGAGTGAGCAATGAGCAGTTCTTC.